This entry features one TCR beta chain sequence. These data originate in a study of identical twins. The length of the CDR3 is 12 residues. Germline V lookup: CDR1 LNHDA, CDR2 SQIVND (reference sequence). Trimming removed 2 bases from V and 4 bases from J, with 6 bases in between. TCRdb redid the calling of the 5' RACE reads with MiXCR, one entry per CDR3 protein. The sample yields under 250,000 distinct CDR3 sequences, 7.5% seen once. The same specimen was also included in a second study, on yellow fever vaccine responses in identical twins.

This sequence joins TRBV19 and TRBJ2-7, with D hard to call. This TCR came from a woman younger than 35 in good health. The sequenced sample consisted of CD8+ T cells sorted from blood. The CDR3 DNA is TGTGCCAGTAGTATAATGAGTTACGAGCAGTACTTC. This encodes CASSIMSYEQYF.